This entry lists 18 T cell receptor beta chains sequenced from one sample in a study of CD8+ T cells in alopecia areata. The sample's treatment: oral pan-JAK inhibitor, 5-10 mg twice daily. Extracted RNA was reverse transcribed into cDNA, the sequencing template. Using immunoSEQ multiplex PCR, the repertoire was profiled, and TCRdb retains in-frame clones only, with some absent. The sample lists 180,000 or so clones, 58% occurring once. Sequencing used CD4+ T cells sorted from blood, obtained at approximately week 61, from a patient treated with tofacitinib. Receptors originate from a human donor with alopecia areata.

As concerns this clone: The junction does not match germline at one end; this may be a read error. The chain has TRBV7-7 and TRBJ2-5; the D gene is possibly TRBD1 (5 bases). Looked up from germline, CDR1 is SSHAT and CDR2 is FNYEAQ (reference sequence). The CDR3 consists of 13 residues. Here the CDR3 DNA reads TGTGCCAGCAGCCGCCAGGGTCAAGGGACCCAGTACTTC. Its translation is CASSRQGQGTQYF.

The chain recombines TRBV4-2 with TRBJ1-5, with D possibly matching TRBD1 (5 bases). The CDR3 extends over 13 amino acids. Germline-derived CDR1 and CDR2 are LGHNA and YNFKEQ. Between the trimmed V and J ends, which lost 4 bases and 4 bases, there was a span of 8 bases. The CDR3 here is CASSLQENQPQHF. CDR3 DNA: TGTGCCAGCAGCCTACAGGAGAATCAGCCCCAGCATTTT.

The genes are TRBV10-3 and TRBJ1-1; D is ambiguous. The ends were cut back, 7 bases at V and 2 bases at J, with 8 bases in the middle. Germline V gives CDR1 ENHRY, CDR2 SYGVKD. The CDR3 covers 12 residues. CDR3 amino acids: CAITGTNTEAFF. The DNA for the CDR3 is TGTGCCATCACTGGTACCAACACTGAAGCTTTCTTT.

This chain joins TRBV27 and TRBJ2-5, with D unresolved. Germline CDR1 MNHEY, CDR2 SMNVEV (reference sequence). Trimming cost V 5 bases and J 1 base, with 8 bases left between them. This CDR3 contains 13 residues. CDR3 nucleotide sequence: TGTGCCAGCAGTCCGAGTTTCCAAGAGACCCAGTACTTC. Its protein product is CASSPSFQETQYF.

This clone was counted only a few times. The DNA for the CDR3 is TGTGCCAGCAGCTTCCGGACATATAGCAATCAGCCCCAGCATTTT. It translates to CASSFRTYSNQPQHF. V gene TRBV5-8 combines with J gene TRBJ1-5; TRBD1 is a possible D gene (5 bases). Germline assignment: CDR1 SGHTS and CDR2 YDEGEE. Trimming pared 2 bases from V and 0 bases from J, leaving 9 bases between. This CDR3 region has 15 residues.

V and J are TRBV5-6 and TRBJ1-5; TRBD1 matches 8 bases. The CDR3 length is 16 residues. J gave up 3 bases and V 4 bases, and 9 bases lay outside the gene matches. Germline V gene sequence: CDR1 SGHDT, CDR2 YYEEEE. In DNA, the CDR3 is TGTGCCAGCAGCCTACGAACGACAGGGGACAATCAGCCCCAGCATTTT. Its protein product is CASSLRTTGDNQPQHF.

The gene calls are TRBV30 and TRBJ1-2; D is possibly TRBD1 (5 bases). V lost 4 bases and J 1 base, leaving 10 bases between the germline ends. The CDR3 spans 13 residues. Per the germline V gene, CDR1 is GTSNPN and CDR2 is SVGIG (reference sequence). CDR3: CAWKGQGNYGYTF. The CDR3 nucleotides read TGTGCCTGGAAGGGGCAGGGTAACTATGGCTACACCTTC.

As DNA, the CDR3 is TGCAGCGTTGAATTCGGGTCCTACGAGCAGTACTTC. Its translation is CSVEFGSYEQYF. The rearrangement links TRBV29-1 to TRBJ2-7, with D unclear. Per the germline V gene, CDR1 is SQVTM and CDR2 is ANQGSEA. This CDR3 spans 12 amino acids. V lost 2 bases and J 1 base, leaving 6 bases between the germline ends.

The chain is built from TRBV6-5 and TRBJ1-4, with D maybe TRBD1 (5 bases). V lost 7 bases to trimming and J lost 8 bases, with 14 bases between them. Germline-derived CDR1 and CDR2 are MNHEY and SVGAGI. The CDR3 is 13 amino acids. This chain's CDR3 is CASTGRGGEKLFF. CDR3 in DNA: TGTGCCAGCACGGGAAGGGGTGGGGAAAAACTGTTTTTT.

The chain carries TRBV6-5 and TRBJ2-6; a weak D match, TRBD1 (6 bases). The V gene's germline CDR1 is MNHEY and CDR2 SVGAGI. Trimming stripped 5 bases from V and 4 bases from J, with 12 bases between. This CDR3 spans 15 amino acids. The CDR3 DNA is TGTGCCAGCAGTAACAGGGATAGAGGGGCCAACGTCCTGACTTTC. This encodes CASSNRDRGANVLTF.

This chain links TRBV25-1 with TRBJ1-2; TRBD1 agrees at 9 bases. The J segment lost 4 bases and the V segment lost 4 bases, leaving 4 bases of the junction unmatched. CDR1 is MGHDK and CDR2 is SYGVNS in the germline V gene. This CDR3 spans 14 amino acids. The CDR3 nucleotides are TGTGCCAGCAGTGTGGAGGGACAGGGCTATGGCTACACCTTC. The encoded protein is CASSVEGQGYGYTF.

The rearrangement joins TRBV29-1 to TRBJ1-5, with D unresolved. Trimming shortened V by 5 bases and J by 2 bases, and 10 bases separated the two germline ends. Germline values: CDR1 SQVTM, CDR2 ANQGSEA. The CDR3 contains 13 residues. The CDR3 DNA follows: TGCAGCGTTAGGGAATTCGGCAATCAGCCCCAGCATTTT. Amino acid sequence: CSVREFGNQPQHF.

The chain recombines TRBV28 with TRBJ2-3; D is possibly TRBD1 or TRBD2 (5 bases each). Germline CDR1 MDHEN, CDR2 SYDVKM. This CDR3 has 16 amino acids. The V end lost 0 bases, the J end lost 0 bases, and 10 bases lay between the germline ends. The CDR3 region is CASSLWGRGSTDTQYF. The CDR3 DNA reads as TGTGCCAGCAGTTTATGGGGACGGGGTAGCACAGATACGCAGTATTTT.

This clone appeared a few times. This sequence joins TRBV29-1 and TRBJ1-4; D not certain. The CDR3 length is 14 residues. The germline V gene has CDR1 SQVTM and CDR2 ANQGSEA. The ends were cut back, 2 bases at V and 4 bases at J, with 11 bases in the middle. The CDR3 loop is CSVERGRINEKLFF. The CDR3 nucleotides are TGCAGCGTTGAACGAGGACGGATTAATGAAAAACTGTTTTTT.

The rearrangement uses TRBV9 and TRBJ2-3; TRBD2 matches at 8 bases. V lost 0 bases, J lost 6 bases, and 9 bases stayed unmatched. The CDR3 has 16 amino acids. Germline CDR1 is SGDLS and CDR2 is YYNGEE. The DNA of the CDR3 is TGTGCCAGCAGCGTAGCGAGTAGCGGGGCGGGTGATACGCAGTATTTT. This gives the protein CASSVASSGAGDTQYF.

This chain connects TRBV30 to TRBJ1-2; TRBD1 aligns across 9 bases. Germline CDR1 GTSNPN, CDR2 SVGIG (reference sequence). The CDR3 runs 15 residues. The V segment lost 0 bases and the J segment 6 bases; nucleotides outside the gene matches: 8. CDR3 nucleotide sequence: TGTGCCTGGAGTGTCCCCTACGGACAGGGGAATGGCTACACCTTC. This translates into CAWSVPYGQGNGYTF.

This clone was observed a handful of times. The same CDR3 also results from other DNA sequences found in this sample. The J gene is TRBJ2-5, the V gene TRBV10-3; D is undetermined. The germline V gene encodes CDR1 ENHRY and CDR2 SYGVKD. The V gene lost 2 bases and the J gene lost 1 base, with 2 bases spanning the gap. CDR3 length equals 12 residues. Here the CDR3 DNA reads TGTGCCATCAGTGAGCCCCAAGAGACCCAGTACTTC. Translation: CAISEPQETQYF.

The chain uses TRBV25-1 and TRBJ1-2, with a weak D call TRBD1 (6 bases). The CDR3 totals 17 residues. The V end was cut by 2 bases, the J end by 4 bases, with 20 bases between. In germline, CDR1 is MGHDK, CDR2 SYGVNS. Here the CDR3 DNA reads TGTGCCAGCAGTGAACCCAGTCCCCCCAGGGGATCCTATGGCTACACCTTC. As protein: CASSEPSPPRGSYGYTF.